This T cell receptor (beta chain) was captured by sequencing in a study of CD8 T cells in ankylosing spondylitis. Whole-study findings and limits: A motif in TCR beta, a set of eight or nine highly homologous variants, appeared characteristic of ankylosing spondylitis blood.

This clonotype was counted many times. The antigen is unknown. TCRdb itself ran the 5' RACE reads through MiXCR, one entry per CDR3 protein. The sample holds about 360,000 distinct CDR3 sequences, 20% to 25% seen once. The source material was blood, either unsorted or a sorted T cell fraction (not recorded which). The clonotype was recovered from a male donor with ankylosing spondylitis or in good health (not recorded which).

The CDR3 region has the DNA TGTGCCATCAGTAAGGCGGGGGGGGACTCACCCCTCCACTTT. This translates into CAISKAGGDSPLHF. The chain couples TRBV10-3 to TRBJ1-6; D possibly corresponds to TRBD1 (5 bases). The V gene lost 5 bases and the J gene lost 10 bases, with 15 bases spanning the gap. There are 14 residues in the CDR3. Germline V gene lookup returns CDR1 ENHRY and CDR2 SYGVKD.